Listed below are T cell receptor beta chains from one sample, sequenced in a study of shared clonotypes between healthy human individuals. Produced via immunoSEQ multiplex PCR; TCRdb's table is partial and in-frame only. The sample has some 2 million clones; approximately 94% are singletons. Sequences were obtained from naive CD8+ T cells sorted from blood. Receptor source: a man aged 18 to 29 in good health. Both conserved end residues are part of each CDR3. D genes are given only for firm matches. Clone size, where shown, is once, few, many, or a class for clones that have expanded.

clone_size	j_call	v_call	d_call	cdr3_nt	cdr3_aa
few	TRBJ1-2	TRBV10-1	.	TGCGCCAAGGGATCTCCTGGCTACACCTTC	CAKGSPGYTF
once	TRBJ1-1	TRBV20-1	.	TGCAGTGCTAACAGGAACACTGAAGCTTTCTTT	CSANRNTEAFF
.	TRBJ1-2	TRBV28	TRBD1	TGTGCCAGCAGTTCCAAAGCCCGGGACAGGGGGAGAGGCTACACCTTC	CASSSKARDRGRGYTF
.	TRBJ2-1	TRBV5-4	.	TGTGCCAGCAGCCCGACACCCTTGGCGAATGAGCAGTTCTTC	CASSPTPLANEQFF
.	TRBJ2-7	TRBV29-1	TRBD1	TGCAGCGTTGGGGGACAGGGTGGCGAGCAGTACTTC	CSVGGQGGEQYF
.	TRBJ1-3	TRBV10-1	.	TGCGCCAGCAGTGAGTCGAGGAACAGGGACGACACCATATATTTT	CASSESRNRDDTIYF
.	TRBJ2-7	TRBV19	.	TGTGCCAGTAGTATCTCCGGGGGCGAGCAGTACTTC	CASSISGGEQYF
.	TRBJ1-1	TRBV7-6	.	TGTGCCAGCAGCTTAAACAGGGAGGACACTGAAGCTTTCTTT	CASSLNREDTEAFF
.	TRBJ2-3	TRBV11-2	TRBD2	TGTGCCAGCGGAGGGCTAGCGGCCACGGATACGCAGTATTTT	CASGGLAATDTQYF
.	TRBJ2-7	TRBV5-1	TRBD2	TGCGCCAGCAGCCCGGCTTTAGGGGGGACTAGCTCCTACGAGCAGTACTTC	CASSPALGGTSSYEQYF
once	TRBJ1-6	TRBV6-1	.	TGTGCCAGCAGTGAAGGAGTGGGACGGTGGAGCTCCTATAATTCACCCCTCCACTTT	CASSEGVGRWSSYNSPLHF
.	TRBJ2-7	TRBV27	.	TGTGCCAGCAGTTTAATTGGGCCCTACGAGCAGTACTTC	CASSLIGPYEQYF
.	TRBJ2-7	TRBV6-6	.	TGTGCCAGCAGTCCCGGGGGCCCCTCCTACGAGCAGTACTTC	CASSPGGPSYEQYF
.	TRBJ2-5	TRBV10-3	TRBD2	TGTGCCATCAGTGAGGGACTAGCAGGTCCGTTCCAAGAGACCCAGTACTTC	CAISEGLAGPFQETQYF
.	TRBJ2-5	TRBV6-5	.	TGTGCCAGCAGTTACGGGGGTGGACCGGTTCAAGAGACCCAGTACTTC	CASSYGGGPVQETQYF
.	TRBJ2-7	TRBV7-3	.	TGTGCCAGCAGCTTCCGGCAGGGCTACGAGCAGTACTTC	CASSFRQGYEQYF
.	TRBJ2-1	TRBV27	.	TGTGCCAGCAGTTTATCGGGCGGTCTTTCCTACAATGAGCAGTTCTTC	CASSLSGGLSYNEQFF
once	TRBJ2-7	TRBV27	.	TGTGCCAGCAGTCCGGGCCAGGAAGGCTCCTACGAGCAGTACTTC	CASSPGQEGSYEQYF
.	TRBJ2-1	TRBV7-9	TRBD2	TGTGCCAGCAGCTCTGCGGGAGAAGGAGGCAATGAGCAGTTCTTC	CASSSAGEGGNEQFF
.	TRBJ2-7	TRBV28	.	TGTGCCAGCAGTTTGAAGATAACCTACGAGCAGTACTTC	CASSLKITYEQYF
.	TRBJ1-2	TRBV5-1	.	TGCGCCAGCAGCCCCACGGGCGGGGGGGACTTCGATGGCTACACCTTC	CASSPTGGGDFDGYTF
.	TRBJ1-2	TRBV5-5	TRBD1	TGTGCCAGCAGCAAGGGACAGGGGGCAGGAGGCTACACCTTC	CASSKGQGAGGYTF
.	TRBJ2-7	TRBV5-4	TRBD1	TGTGCCAGCAGCACATGGGACAGTGGGATGGGAGAGCAGTACTTC	CASSTWDSGMGEQYF
.	TRBJ2-3	TRBV7-8	TRBD2	TGTGCCAGCAGCATCCTGGCGGGAGTCACAGATACGCAGTATTTT	CASSILAGVTDTQYF
once	TRBJ2-7	TRBV30	.	TGTGCCTGGAGGGCAGGGGTATCCTACGAGCAGTACTTC	CAWRAGVSYEQYF
.	TRBJ2-1	TRBV2	.	TGTGCCAGCCGGGAACATAGAGCACCGAGCTCCTACAATGAGCAGTTCTTC	CASREHRAPSSYNEQFF
.	TRBJ2-2	TRBV7-9	TRBD1	TGTGCCAGCAGCTTGTCTCCGGGACAGGTTTCCACCGGGGAGCTGTTTTTT	CASSLSPGQVSTGELFF